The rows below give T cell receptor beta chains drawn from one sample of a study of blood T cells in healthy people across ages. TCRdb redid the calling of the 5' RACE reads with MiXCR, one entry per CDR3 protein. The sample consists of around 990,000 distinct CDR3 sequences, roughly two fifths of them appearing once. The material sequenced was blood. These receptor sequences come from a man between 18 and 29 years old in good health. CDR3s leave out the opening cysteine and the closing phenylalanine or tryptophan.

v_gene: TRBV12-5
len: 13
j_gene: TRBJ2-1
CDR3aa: ASGHRDRHSNEQF

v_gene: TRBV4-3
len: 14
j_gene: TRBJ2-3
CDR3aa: ASSQDRTGGPHTQY

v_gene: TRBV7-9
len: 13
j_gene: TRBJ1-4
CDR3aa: ASSYRTARNEKLF

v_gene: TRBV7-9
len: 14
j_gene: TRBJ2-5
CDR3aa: ASSFSLQGSDETQY

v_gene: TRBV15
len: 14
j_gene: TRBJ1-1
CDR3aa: ATSRVSTSLGTEAF

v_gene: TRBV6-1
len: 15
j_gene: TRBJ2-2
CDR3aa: ASSGDSLVSVSGELF

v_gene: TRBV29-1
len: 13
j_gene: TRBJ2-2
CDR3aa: SVAGQSANTGELF

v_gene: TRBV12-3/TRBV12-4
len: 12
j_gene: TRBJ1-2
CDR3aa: ASSPILGGHGYT

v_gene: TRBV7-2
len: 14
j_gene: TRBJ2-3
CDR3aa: ASSLVRGDSTDTQY

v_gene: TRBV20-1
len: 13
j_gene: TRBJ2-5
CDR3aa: SARRTRRGQETQY

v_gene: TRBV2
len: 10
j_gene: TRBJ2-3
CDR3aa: ANSDNTDTQY

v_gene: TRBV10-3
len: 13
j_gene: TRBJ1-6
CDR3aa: AISESGGSGSPLH

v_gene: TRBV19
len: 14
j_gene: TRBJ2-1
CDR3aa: ASRYGYTERHNEQF

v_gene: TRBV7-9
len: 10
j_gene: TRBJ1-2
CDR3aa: ATQDRGGGYT

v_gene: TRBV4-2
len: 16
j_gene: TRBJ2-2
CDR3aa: ASSQDLGRGQGTGELF

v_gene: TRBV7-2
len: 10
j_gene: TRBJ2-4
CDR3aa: ASSLGDNIQY

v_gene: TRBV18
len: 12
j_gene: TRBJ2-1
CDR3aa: ASSPSPETREQF

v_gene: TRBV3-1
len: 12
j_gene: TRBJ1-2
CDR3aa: ASSLDTYTFGYT

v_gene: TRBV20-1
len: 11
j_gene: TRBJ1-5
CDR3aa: SARPSGHQPQH

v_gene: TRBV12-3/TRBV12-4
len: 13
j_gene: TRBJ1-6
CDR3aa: ASSLGTGGTSPLH

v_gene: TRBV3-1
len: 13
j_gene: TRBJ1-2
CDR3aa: ASSQEGGHFYGYT

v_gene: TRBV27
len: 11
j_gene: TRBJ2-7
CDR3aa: ASTGGASNEQY

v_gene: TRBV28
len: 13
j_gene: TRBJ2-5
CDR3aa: ASSSLWGTEETQY

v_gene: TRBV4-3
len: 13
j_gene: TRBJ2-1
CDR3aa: ASSQDSGEYNEQF

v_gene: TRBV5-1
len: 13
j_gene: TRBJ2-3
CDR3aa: ASSLDSTSTDTQY

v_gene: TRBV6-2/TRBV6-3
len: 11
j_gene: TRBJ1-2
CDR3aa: ASSYSTEAGYT

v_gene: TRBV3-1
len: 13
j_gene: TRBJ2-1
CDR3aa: ASSQAGTAYNEQF

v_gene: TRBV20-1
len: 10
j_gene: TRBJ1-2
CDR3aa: SGTGGNYGYT

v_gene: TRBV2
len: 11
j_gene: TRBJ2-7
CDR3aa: ASREDRGYEQY

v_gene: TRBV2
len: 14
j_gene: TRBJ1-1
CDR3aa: ASSEGQVLMNTEAF

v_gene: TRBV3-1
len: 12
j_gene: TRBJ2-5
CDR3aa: ASSPGLNQEAQY

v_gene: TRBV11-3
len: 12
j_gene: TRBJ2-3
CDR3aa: ASSLAVSIDTQY

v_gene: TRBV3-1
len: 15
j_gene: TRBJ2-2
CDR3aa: ASSQGRRGFSTGELF

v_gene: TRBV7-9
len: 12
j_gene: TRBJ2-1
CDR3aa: ASSLGYQHNEQF

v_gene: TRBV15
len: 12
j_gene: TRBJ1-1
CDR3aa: ATSRDRGSEEAF

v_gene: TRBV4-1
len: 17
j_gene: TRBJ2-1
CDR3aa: ASSPKTSGGVLSGNEQF

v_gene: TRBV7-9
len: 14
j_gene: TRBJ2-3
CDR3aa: ASSQGLALYTDTQY

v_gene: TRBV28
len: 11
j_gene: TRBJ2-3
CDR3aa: ASSLDRGDTQY

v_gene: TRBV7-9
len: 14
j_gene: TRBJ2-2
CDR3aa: ASSPGTGPNTGELF

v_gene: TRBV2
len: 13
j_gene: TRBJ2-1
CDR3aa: ASRPDRLTNNEQF

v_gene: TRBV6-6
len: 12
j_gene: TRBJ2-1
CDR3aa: ASSPGLAFNEQF

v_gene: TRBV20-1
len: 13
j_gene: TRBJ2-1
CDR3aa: SASREWDRGNEQF

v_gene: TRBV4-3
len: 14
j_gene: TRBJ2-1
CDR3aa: ASSPTKRAGDNEQF

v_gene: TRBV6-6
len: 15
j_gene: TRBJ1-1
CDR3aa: ASSSKRDSFMNTEAF

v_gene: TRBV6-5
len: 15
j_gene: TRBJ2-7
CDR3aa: TSSSTRFRTGSYEQY

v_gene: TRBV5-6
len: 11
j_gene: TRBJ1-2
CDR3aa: ASSSSFNYGYT

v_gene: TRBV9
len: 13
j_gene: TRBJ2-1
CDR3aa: ASSAGDLSYNEQF

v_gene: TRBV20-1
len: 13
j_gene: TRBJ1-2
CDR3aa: SARVQTGTHYGYT

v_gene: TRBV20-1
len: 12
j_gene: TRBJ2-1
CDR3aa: SAPPGAKGNEQF

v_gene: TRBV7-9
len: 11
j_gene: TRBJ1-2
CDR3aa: ASSLSGFYGYT

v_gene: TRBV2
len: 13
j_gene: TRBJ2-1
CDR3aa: ASSGFVSSYNEQF

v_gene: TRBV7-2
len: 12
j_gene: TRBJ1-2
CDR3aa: ASSLVDRSYGYT

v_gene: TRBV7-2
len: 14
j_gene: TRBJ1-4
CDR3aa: ASSLGYRGRREKLF

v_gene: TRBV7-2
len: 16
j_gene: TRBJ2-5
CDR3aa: ASRIIGGGSDGGYEQY

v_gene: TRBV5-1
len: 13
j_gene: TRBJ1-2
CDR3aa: ASSLGTDYSYGYT

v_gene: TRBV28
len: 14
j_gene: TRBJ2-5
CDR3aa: ASTLRGDLKQETQY

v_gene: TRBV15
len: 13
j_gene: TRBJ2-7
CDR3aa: ATSSLEGHSYEQY

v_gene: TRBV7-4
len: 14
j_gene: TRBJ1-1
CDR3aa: ASSLGLSGPNTEAF

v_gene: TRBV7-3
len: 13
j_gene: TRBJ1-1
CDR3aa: ASSPRQGENTEAF

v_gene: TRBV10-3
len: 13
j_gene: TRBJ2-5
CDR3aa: AISEWTSGKETQY